The next 28 T cell receptor beta chains were all read from a single sample in a study of blood T cell repertoires in COVID-19. Sequencing was performed with immunoSEQ multiplex PCR; in TCRdb, only in-frame clones are kept and a portion is missing. The data contain about 89,000 clones, more than 70% of them singletons. Sequenced sample: peripheral blood. All receptors derive from a man in his sixties with acute or convalescent COVID-19.

CDR3 in DNA: TGTGCCAGCAGCCTAACGGACAGGCTCTATGGCTACACCTTC. Protein product: CASSLTDRLYGYTF. The V call is TRBV11-1, the J call TRBJ1-2, with 7 bases that match TRBD1. CDR1 is SGHAT and CDR2 is FQDESV in the germline V gene (reference sequence). The CDR3 covers 14 residues. Germline trimming cut 5 bases from V and 4 bases from J; bases unmatched to any gene: 7.

The rearrangement links TRBV10-1 to TRBJ2-1; the match to TRBD2 covers 10 bases. Germline V lookup: CDR1 WNHNN, CDR2 SYGVQD (reference sequence). CDR3 size: 16 residues. Trimming at V came to 2 bases and at J to 5 bases, leaving 6 bases not matched to a gene. CDR3 sequence reads: CASSEAGTSVDNEQFF. The CDR3 region has the DNA TGCGCCAGCAGTGAGGCCGGGACTAGCGTAGACAATGAGCAGTTCTTC.

The gene calls are TRBV5-1 and TRBJ2-2; D is perhaps TRBD2 (6 bases). Trimming removed 5 bases from V and 4 bases from J, with 18 bases in between. This CDR3 comprises 16 residues. Germline CDR1 and CDR2: SGHRS and YFSETQ. CDR3 region: CASRTVGTPSTGELFF. CDR3 DNA sequence: TGCGCCAGCAGAACCGTGGGGACTCCATCCACCGGGGAGCTGTTTTTT.

This clone was picked up a small number of times. The chain uses TRBV29-1 and TRBJ1-4, with D perhaps matching TRBD1 (6 bases). This CDR3 contains 13 residues. Germline CDR1 SQVTM, CDR2 ANQGSEA. V was pared by 6 bases and J by 8 bases, with 16 bases between. The CDR3: CSVQQGVQEKLFF. DNA for the CDR3: TGCAGCGTCCAACAGGGAGTTCAGGAAAAACTGTTTTTT.

The genes are TRBV27 and TRBJ2-2; TRBD1 matches at 8 bases. The CDR3 contains 15 residues. CDR1 and CDR2 from the germline V gene are MNHEY and SMNVEV (reference sequence). V dropped 6 bases and J dropped 3; count of bases not matched to a gene: 6. CDR3: CASSPGQGDTGELFF. The CDR3 DNA reads as TGTGCCAGCAGCCCCGGACAGGGAGACACCGGGGAGCTGTTTTTT.

The sample holds one count of this clone. The chain links TRBV27 to TRBJ1-2; D unclear. Germline CDR1 and CDR2: MNHEY and SMNVEV (reference sequence). Trimming removed 1 base at V and 1 base at J, with 7 bases between. The CDR3 has 14 residues. CDR3 nucleotide sequence: TGTGCCAGCAGTTTATATCAGGATAACTATGGCTACACCTTC. The encoded protein is CASSLYQDNYGYTF.

The rearrangement uses TRBV10-3 and TRBJ2-2; TRBD2 agrees at 10 bases. V lost 8 bases, J lost 4 bases, and 4 bases stayed unmatched. The CDR3 is made up of 14 amino acids. The germline CDR1 and CDR2 sequences are ENHRY and SYGVKD. The CDR3 here is CAIEREGRTGELFF. CDR3 nucleotides: TGTGCCATCGAGCGGGAGGGCCGCACCGGGGAGCTGTTTTTT.

The V and J genes are TRBV5-1 and TRBJ2-6; D gene uncertain. V was trimmed by 7 bases and J by 4 bases, leaving 15 bases between them. The germline V gene encodes CDR1 SGHRS and CDR2 YFSETQ. The CDR3 is made up of 15 amino acids. The CDR3 nucleotides are TGCGCCAGCTCCGTGTTGGCAACCGGGGCCAACGTCCTGACTTTC. Encoded protein: CASSVLATGANVLTF.

The V gene is TRBV13, the J gene TRBJ2-7; 7 nucleotides match TRBD1. V gave up 3 bases and J gave up 5 bases; unmatched junction bases: 7. Germline CDR1 is PRHDT and CDR2 is FYEKMQ (reference sequence). CDR3 length: 14 residues. The CDR3 loop is CASSLTGPGNEQYF. The CDR3 region has the DNA TGTGCCAGCAGCTTGACAGGGCCTGGGAACGAGCAGTACTTC.

V and J are TRBV2 and TRBJ2-5, with D unclear. V gave up 6 bases and J gave up 1 base, with 9 bases separating them. Germline CDR1 is SNHLY and CDR2 is FYNNEI. CDR3 length equals 13 residues. Here the CDR3 reads CASSGVLQETQYF. Here the CDR3 DNA reads TGTGCCAGCAGCGGAGTCCTCCAAGAGACCCAGTACTTC.

This clone was found a few times. The chain has TRBV7-3 and TRBJ2-2; D might be TRBD2 (6 bases). The germline V and J ends were trimmed by 5 bases and 2 bases, with 9 bases remaining between them. The germline CDR1 and CDR2 sequences are SGHTA and FQGTGA. The CDR3 consists of 14 residues. This CDR3 is CASSLGLNTGELFF. CDR3 coding DNA: TGTGCCAGCAGCCTAGGACTAAACACCGGGGAGCTGTTTTTT.

This rearrangement joins TRBV6-5 to TRBJ1-5; 7 nucleotides line up with TRBD1. Trimming cost V 10 bases and J 3 bases; bases outside gene matches: 6. This CDR3 has 13 amino acids. Germline V gives CDR1 MNHEY, CDR2 SVGAGI. The CDR3: CANGGQNNQPQHF. The CDR3 nucleotides are TGTGCCAACGGGGGACAGAACAATCAGCCCCAGCATTTT.

The chain recombines TRBV18 with TRBJ2-1; 8 bases line up with TRBD2. Trimming removed 3 bases from V and 0 bases from J; junction bases left unmatched: 10. The germline V gene has CDR1 KGHSH and CDR2 LQKENI. This CDR3 is 18 amino acids long. CDR3: CASSPVPGTRGSYNEQFF. The CDR3 coding sequence is TGTGCCAGCTCACCTGTTCCCGGGACTAGAGGCTCCTACAATGAGCAGTTCTTC.

The chain combines TRBV7-9 with TRBJ2-5; perhaps TRBD2 as D (7 bases). There are 13 residues in the CDR3. Germline CDR1 SEHNR, CDR2 FQNEAQ (reference sequence). Trimming removed 3 bases at V and 5 bases at J, with 10 bases between. In nucleotides, the CDR3 is TGTGCCAGCAGCTTTAAGGGGGGGGAGACCCAGTACTTC. Protein: CASSFKGGETQYF.

The chain combines TRBV5-1 with TRBJ2-1; TRBD2 aligns across 8 bases. The junction had 11 bases not matched to a gene; V was cut back by 4 bases and J by 8 bases. This CDR3 region has 15 residues. Germline-derived CDR1 and CDR2 are SGHRS and YFSETQ. CDR3 bases: TGCGCCAGCAGCCCCGGACTAGCTGAAGTGGATGAGCAGTTCTTC. Protein product: CASSPGLAEVDEQFF.

The chain links TRBV11-2 to TRBJ2-2; D ambiguous. Germline V gene data show CDR1 as SGHAT and CDR2 as FQNNGV. The CDR3 covers 15 residues. Trimming left V 2 bases short and J 8 bases short, with 15 bases between. The CDR3 DNA is TGTGCCAGCAGCTTAAGTGCACTCCCGTCGGGGGAGCTGTTTTTT. Encoded protein: CASSLSALPSGELFF.

The table lists this clone with a count of one. This chain links TRBV19 with TRBJ2-1; 11 nucleotides align to TRBD2. The CDR3 runs 19 residues. Losses at the gene ends were 4 bases for V and 0 bases for J; bases not matched to a gene: 11. CDR1 is LNHDA, CDR2 SQIVND, per germline (reference sequence). The CDR3 coding sequence is TGTGCCAGTAGTAAGCTAGCGGGAGGTGGGGCGGGCTCCTACAATGAGCAGTTCTTC. It specifies CASSKLAGGGAGSYNEQFF.

The rearrangement joins TRBV25-1 to TRBJ2-1; 13 positions match TRBD2. Unmatched junction bases numbered 9, after V lost 5 bases and J lost 8 bases. This CDR3 contains 16 residues. CDR1 and CDR2 from the germline V gene are MGHDK and SYGVNS. The chain's CDR3 is CASSQLAGGHGDEQFF. The CDR3 DNA reads as TGTGCCAGCAGTCAACTAGCGGGGGGGCACGGGGATGAGCAGTTCTTC.

With respect to this clone: Mismatch with germline at one junction end may stem from a read error. V usage is TRBV5-6 and J usage is TRBJ2-5; perhaps TRBD2 as D (6 bases). The CDR3 consists of 12 residues. Germline V gives CDR1 SGHDT, CDR2 YYEEEE. CDR3 bases: TGTGCCAGCAGCTGGCTGGACGGAAGGGAGGACTTC. Translating gives CASSWLDGREDF. The full variable domain, with the rest looked up from reference TRBV5-6 and TRBJ2-5, is DAGVTQSPTHLIKTRGQQVTLRCSPKSGHDTVSWYQQALGQGPQFIFQYYEEEERQRGNFPDRFSGHQFPNYSSELNVNALLLGDSALYLCASSWLDGREDFGPGTRLLVL.

This clone was counted a single time. The J gene is TRBJ2-3, the V gene TRBV7-2; no clear D. The V gene lost 2 bases and the J gene lost 1 base, with 13 bases spanning the gap. The CDR3 is 16 amino acids. Germline CDR1 reads SGHTA; CDR2 reads FQGNSA. CDR3 loop: CASSLRKARGTDTQYF. CDR3 DNA sequence: TGTGCCAGCAGCTTACGAAAAGCCCGGGGCACAGATACGCAGTATTTT.

J is TRBJ2-1 and V is TRBV4-1, with TRBD1 matching 7 bases. The V segment lost 0 bases and the J segment 3 bases; nucleotides outside the gene matches: 8. CDR3 length: 17 residues. The germline V gene encodes CDR1 MGHRA and CDR2 YSYEKL. The CDR3 DNA follows: TGCGCCAGCAGCCAAGATAGCGAGACAGGGCGCTACAATGAGCAGTTCTTC. It specifies CASSQDSETGRYNEQFF.

The V call is TRBV20-1, the J call TRBJ2-3, with 8 nucleotides matching TRBD2. Trimming cost V 3 bases and J 4 bases; bases outside gene matches: 9. Germline V CDR1 and CDR2: DFQATT, SNEGSKA (reference sequence). CDR3 length equals 15 residues. In nucleotides, the CDR3 is TGCAGTGCTAGTAAACGGGGGGGTAACTCAGATACGCAGTATTTT. This sequence encodes CSASKRGGNSDTQYF.

The chain has TRBV24-1 and TRBJ2-2; D may be TRBD2 (5 bases). Trimming shortened V by 7 bases and J by 2 bases, and 7 bases separated the two germline ends. The CDR3 totals 13 residues. Germline CDR1 KGHDR, CDR2 SFDVKD. CDR3 region: CATRGANTGELFF. For the CDR3, the DNA is TGTGCCACCAGGGGAGCTAACACCGGGGAGCTGTTTTTT.

This CDR3 is CASSLSGLSTGELFF. The CDR3 bases are TGTGCCAGCAGCCTAAGCGGACTTAGCACCGGGGAGCTGTTTTTT. The chain is built from TRBV3-1 (or the pseudogene TRBV3-2) and TRBJ2-2; a weak D match, TRBD2 (5 bases). The CDR3 has 15 amino acids. Germline CDR1 and CDR2: LGHDT and YNNKEL (reference sequence). V shed 4 bases and J shed 4 bases, with 13 bases lying between them.

DNA for the CDR3: TGTGCTAGTGGTTTGGTTTTTCAGGGTAGCAATCAGCCCCAGCATTTT. Protein sequence: CASGLVFQGSNQPQHF. The chain recombines TRBV12-5 with TRBJ1-5, with D possibly matching TRBD1 (5 bases). V lost 0 bases and J lost 0, with 9 bases in between. This CDR3 is built from 16 residues. Germline V lookup: CDR1 LGHNT, CDR2 FRNRAP.

This clone has a single count. This rearrangement joins TRBV29-1 to TRBJ2-5, with 9 nucleotides matching TRBD1. Germline CDR1 and CDR2: SQVTM and ANQGSEA. The trim removed 7 bases at V and 5 bases at J, leaving 8 bases unmatched. This CDR3 spans 13 amino acids. CDR3 coding DNA: TGCAGCGGGGGGACAGGGAGGTGGGAGACCCAGTACTTC. The encoded protein is CSGGTGRWETQYF.

V gene TRBV12-3 or TRBV12-4 combines with J gene TRBJ2-1, with TRBD2 as a possible D gene (5 bases). The CDR3 has 11 residues. V lost 5 bases and J lost 10, with 9 bases in between. The CDR3 region is CASSPSREQFF. Written as DNA, the CDR3 is TGTGCCAGCAGTCCTAGCCGGGAGCAGTTCTTC.

Remarks on this clone: It is unclear where the CDR3 begins or ends on the DNA, so no DNA is shown, and the CDR3 is as TCRdb lists it. The chain carries TRBV10-2 and TRBJ1-2; the table names TRBD1, a call not compared with the DNA. Germline V gene lookup returns CDR1 WSHSY and CDR2 SAAADI. The CDR3 length equals 15 residues, ends included. The CDR3: CASILGQGERSGYTF.